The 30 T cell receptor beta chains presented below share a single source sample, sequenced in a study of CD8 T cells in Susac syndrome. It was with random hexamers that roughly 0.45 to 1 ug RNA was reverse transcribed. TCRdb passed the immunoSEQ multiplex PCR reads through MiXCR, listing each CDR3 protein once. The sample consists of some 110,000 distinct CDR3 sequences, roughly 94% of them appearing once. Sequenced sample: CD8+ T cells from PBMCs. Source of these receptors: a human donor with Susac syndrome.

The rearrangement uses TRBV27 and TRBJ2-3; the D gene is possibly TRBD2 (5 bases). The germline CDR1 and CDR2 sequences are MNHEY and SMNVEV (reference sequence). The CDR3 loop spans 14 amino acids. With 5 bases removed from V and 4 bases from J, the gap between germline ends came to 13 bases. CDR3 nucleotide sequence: TGTGCCAGCAGTCCTTCCACTAGGTCAGATACGCAGTATTTT. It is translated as CASSPSTRSDTQYF.

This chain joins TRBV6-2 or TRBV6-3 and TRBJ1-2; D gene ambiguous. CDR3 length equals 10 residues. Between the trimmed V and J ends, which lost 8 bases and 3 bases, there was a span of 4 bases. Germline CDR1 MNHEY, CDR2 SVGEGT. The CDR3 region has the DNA TGTGCCAGCGGTGACTATGGCTACACCTTC. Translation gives CASGDYGYTF.

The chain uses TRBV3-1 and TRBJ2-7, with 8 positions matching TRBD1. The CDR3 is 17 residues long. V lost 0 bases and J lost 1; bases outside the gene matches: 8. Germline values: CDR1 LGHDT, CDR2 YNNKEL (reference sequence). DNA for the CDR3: TGTGCCAGCAGCCAAGATGAGCCAGGGGGCATTTCCTACGAGCAGTACTTC. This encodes CASSQDEPGGISYEQYF.

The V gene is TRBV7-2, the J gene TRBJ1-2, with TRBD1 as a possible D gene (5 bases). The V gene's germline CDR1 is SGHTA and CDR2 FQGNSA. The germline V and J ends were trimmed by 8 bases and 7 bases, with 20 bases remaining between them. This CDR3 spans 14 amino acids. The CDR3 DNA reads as TGTGCCAGCTTAGACCTTGGGGGTAGAGGTGGCTACACCTTC. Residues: CASLDLGGRGGYTF. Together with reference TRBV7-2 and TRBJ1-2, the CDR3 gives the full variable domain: GAGVSQSPSNKVTEKGKDVELRCDPISGHTALYWYRQSLGQGLEFLIYFQGNSAPDKSGLPSDRFSAERTGGSVSTLTIQRTQQEDSAVYLCASLDLGGRGGYTFGSGTRLTVV.

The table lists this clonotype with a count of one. The CDR3 sequence is CASHNTFGAGGLPYEQYF. The CDR3 nucleotides are TGTGCCAGCCATAACACCTTCGGAGCGGGGGGCCTCCCCTACGAGCAGTACTTC. The genes are TRBV6-4 and TRBJ2-7; TRBD2 matches 9 bases. After removal of 8 bases from V and 2 bases from J, the junction contained 19 bases not matched to a gene. Germline-derived CDR1 and CDR2 are MRHNA and SNTAGT. This CDR3 contains 18 residues.

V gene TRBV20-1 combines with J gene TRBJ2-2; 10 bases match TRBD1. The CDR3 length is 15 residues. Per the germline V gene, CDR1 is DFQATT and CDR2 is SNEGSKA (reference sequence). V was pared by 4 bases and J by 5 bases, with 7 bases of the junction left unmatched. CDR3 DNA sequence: TGCAGTGCTACGAACCCGGGACAGGGGACCGGGGAGCTGTTTTTT. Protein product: CSATNPGQGTGELFF.

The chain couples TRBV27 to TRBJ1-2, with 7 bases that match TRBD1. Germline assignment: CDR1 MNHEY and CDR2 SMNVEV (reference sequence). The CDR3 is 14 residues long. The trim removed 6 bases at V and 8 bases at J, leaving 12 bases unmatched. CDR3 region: CASRPGTANGGYTF. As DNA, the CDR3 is TGTGCCAGCAGACCCGGGACAGCGAACGGCGGCTACACCTTC.

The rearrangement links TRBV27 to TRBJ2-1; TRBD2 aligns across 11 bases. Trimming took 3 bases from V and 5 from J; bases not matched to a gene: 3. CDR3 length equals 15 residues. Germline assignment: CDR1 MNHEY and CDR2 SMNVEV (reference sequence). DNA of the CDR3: TGTGCCAGCAGTTTCGGGACTAGCGGTAACAATGAGCAGTTCTTC. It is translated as CASSFGTSGNNEQFF.

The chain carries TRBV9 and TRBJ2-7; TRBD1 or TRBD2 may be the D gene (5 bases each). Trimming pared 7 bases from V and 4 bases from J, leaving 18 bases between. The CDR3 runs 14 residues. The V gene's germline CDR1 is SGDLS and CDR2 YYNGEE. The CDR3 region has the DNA TGTGCCAGCGGACCGGGACCCCGCGGGTACGAGCAGTACTTC. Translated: CASGPGPRGYEQYF.

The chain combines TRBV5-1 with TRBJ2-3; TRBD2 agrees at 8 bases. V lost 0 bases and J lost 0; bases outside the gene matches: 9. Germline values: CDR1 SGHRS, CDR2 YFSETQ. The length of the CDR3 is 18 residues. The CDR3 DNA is TGCGCCAGCAGCTTGGCCGGCAGCGGGGGTACTAGCACAGATACGCAGTATTTT. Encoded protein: CASSLAGSGGTSTDTQYF.

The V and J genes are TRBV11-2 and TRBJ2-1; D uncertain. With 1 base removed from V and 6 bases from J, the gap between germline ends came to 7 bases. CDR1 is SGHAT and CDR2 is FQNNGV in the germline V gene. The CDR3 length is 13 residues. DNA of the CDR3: TGTGCCAGCAGCTTAGGTTCGGGCAATGAGCAGTTCTTC. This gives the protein CASSLGSGNEQFF. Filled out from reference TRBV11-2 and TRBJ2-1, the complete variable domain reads EAGVAQSPRYKIIEKRQSVAFWCNPISGHATLYWYQQILGQGPKLLIQFQNNGVVDDSQLPKDRFSAERLKGVDSTLKIQPAKLEDSAVYLCASSLGSGNEQFFGPGTRLTVL.

The CDR3 here is CASSFGGGSTDTQYF. The CDR3 DNA is TGTGCCAGCAGCTTTGGGGGGGGGTCCACAGATACGCAGTATTTT. The chain is built from TRBV11-2 and TRBJ2-3, with 7 bases matching TRBD2. The CDR3 is made up of 15 amino acids. From germline, CDR1 is SGHAT and CDR2 FQNNGV. J gave up 2 bases and V 3 bases, and 5 bases lay outside the gene matches.

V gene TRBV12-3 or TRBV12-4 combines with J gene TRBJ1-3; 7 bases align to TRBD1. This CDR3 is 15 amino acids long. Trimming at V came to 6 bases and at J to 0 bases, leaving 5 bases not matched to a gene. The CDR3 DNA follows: TGTGCCAGCAGAACGACAGGGAGCTCTGGAAACACCATATATTTT. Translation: CASRTTGSSGNTIYF.

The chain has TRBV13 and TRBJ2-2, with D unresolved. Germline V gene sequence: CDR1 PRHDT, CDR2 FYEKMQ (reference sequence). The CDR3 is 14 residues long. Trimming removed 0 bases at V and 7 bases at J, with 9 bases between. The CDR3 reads CASSLGPRVGELFF. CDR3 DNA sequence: TGTGCCAGCAGCTTAGGCCCCCGCGTCGGGGAGCTGTTTTTT.

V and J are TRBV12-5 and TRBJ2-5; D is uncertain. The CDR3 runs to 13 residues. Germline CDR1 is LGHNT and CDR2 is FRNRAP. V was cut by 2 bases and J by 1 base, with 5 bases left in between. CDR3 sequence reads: CASGLSSQETQYF. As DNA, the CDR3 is TGTGCTAGTGGTTTGAGCAGCCAAGAGACCCAGTACTTC. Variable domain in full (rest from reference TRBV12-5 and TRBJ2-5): DARVTQTPRHKVTEMGQEVTMRCQPILGHNTVFWYRQTMMQGLELLAYFRNRAPLDDSGMPKDRFSAEMPDATLATLKIQPSEPRDSAVYFCASGLSSQETQYFGPGTRLLVL.

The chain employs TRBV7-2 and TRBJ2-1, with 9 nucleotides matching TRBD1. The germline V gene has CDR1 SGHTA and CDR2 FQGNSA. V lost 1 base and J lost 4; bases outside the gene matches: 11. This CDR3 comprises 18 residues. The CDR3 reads CASSLEGAGTGTYNEQFF. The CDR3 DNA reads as TGTGCCAGCAGCTTAGAGGGGGCCGGGACAGGGACGTACAATGAGCAGTTCTTC.

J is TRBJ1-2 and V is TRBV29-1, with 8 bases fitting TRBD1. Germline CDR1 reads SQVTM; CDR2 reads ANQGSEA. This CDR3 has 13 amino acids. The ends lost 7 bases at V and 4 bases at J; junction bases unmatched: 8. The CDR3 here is CSDSGQGAYGYTF. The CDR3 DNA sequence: TGCAGCGACTCCGGACAGGGCGCCTATGGCTACACCTTC.

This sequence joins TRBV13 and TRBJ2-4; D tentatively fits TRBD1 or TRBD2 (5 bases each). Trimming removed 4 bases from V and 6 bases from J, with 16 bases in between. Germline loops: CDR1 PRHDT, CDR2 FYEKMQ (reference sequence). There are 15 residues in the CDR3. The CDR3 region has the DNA TGTGCCAGCAGCTCCACCAGGGACCGAGGAAACATTCAGTACTTC. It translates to CASSSTRDRGNIQYF.

Here the CDR3 DNA reads TGTGCCAGCAGCCGGGCTAGCGGGGAGACCCAGTACTTC. This codes for CASSRASGETQYF. V is TRBV14 and J is TRBJ2-5, with 8 bases matching TRBD2. V lost 4 bases to trimming and J lost 5 bases; unmatched junction nucleotides: 3. The length of the CDR3 is 13 residues. Germline loops: CDR1 SGHDN, CDR2 FVKESK. The full variable domain, completed using reference TRBV14 and TRBJ2-5, is EAGVTQFPSHSVIEKGQTVTLRCDPISGHDNLYWYRRVMGKEIKFLLHFVKESKQDESGMPNNRFLAERTGGTYSTLKVQPAELEDSGVYFCASSRASGETQYFGPGTRLLVL.

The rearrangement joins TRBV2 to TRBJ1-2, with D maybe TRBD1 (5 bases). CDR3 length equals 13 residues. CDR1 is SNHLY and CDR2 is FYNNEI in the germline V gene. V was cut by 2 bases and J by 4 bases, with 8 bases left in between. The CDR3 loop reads CASSETQGYGYTF. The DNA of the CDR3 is TGTGCCAGCAGTGAAACCCAGGGCTATGGCTACACCTTC.

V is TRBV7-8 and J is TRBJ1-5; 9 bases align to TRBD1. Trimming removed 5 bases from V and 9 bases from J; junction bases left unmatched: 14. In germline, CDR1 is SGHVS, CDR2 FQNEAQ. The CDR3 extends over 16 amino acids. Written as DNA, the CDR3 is TGTGCCAGCAGCGGTGGGGGACAGGGTCTCCGGGGGCCCCAGCATTTT. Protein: CASSGGGQGLRGPQHF.

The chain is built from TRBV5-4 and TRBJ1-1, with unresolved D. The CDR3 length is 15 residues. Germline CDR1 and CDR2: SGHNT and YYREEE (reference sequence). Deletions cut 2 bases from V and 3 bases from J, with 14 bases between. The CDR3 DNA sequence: TGTGCCAGCAGCTTAAACGCCCGCCAGGACACTGAAGCTTTCTTT. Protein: CASSLNARQDTEAFF.

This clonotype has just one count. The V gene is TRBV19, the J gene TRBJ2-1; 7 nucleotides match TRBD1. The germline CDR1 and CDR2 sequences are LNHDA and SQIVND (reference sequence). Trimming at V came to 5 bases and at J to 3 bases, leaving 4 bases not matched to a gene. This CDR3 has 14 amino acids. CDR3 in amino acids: CASSGDSFYNEQFF. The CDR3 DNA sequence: TGTGCCAGTAGTGGGGACAGTTTCTACAATGAGCAGTTCTTC.

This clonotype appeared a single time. CDR3 residues: CASGDTTYGYTF. As DNA, the CDR3 is TGTGCCAGCGGGGACACCACCTATGGCTACACCTTC. The chain is built from TRBV9 and TRBJ1-2; D may be TRBD1 (6 bases). The CDR3 totals 12 residues. In germline, CDR1 is SGDLS, CDR2 YYNGEE. V was shortened by 7 bases and J by 4 bases, with 11 bases between the two germline ends.

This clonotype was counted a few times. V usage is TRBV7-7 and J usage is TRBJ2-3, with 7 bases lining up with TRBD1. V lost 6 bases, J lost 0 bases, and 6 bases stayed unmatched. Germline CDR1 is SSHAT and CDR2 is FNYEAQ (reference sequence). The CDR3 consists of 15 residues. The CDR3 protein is CASSPTGASTDTQYF. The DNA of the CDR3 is TGTGCCAGCAGTCCAACAGGGGCCAGCACAGATACGCAGTATTTT.

CDR3 sequence (DNA): TGTGCCAGCAGCCGGGGGACAGCCGATGGCTACACCTTC. It encodes CASSRGTADGYTF. The chain has TRBV9 and TRBJ1-2; 7 bases map to TRBD1. CDR1 SGDLS and CDR2 YYNGEE come from the germline V gene. Trimming cost V 4 bases and J 6 bases; bases outside gene matches: 6. CDR3 size: 13 residues.

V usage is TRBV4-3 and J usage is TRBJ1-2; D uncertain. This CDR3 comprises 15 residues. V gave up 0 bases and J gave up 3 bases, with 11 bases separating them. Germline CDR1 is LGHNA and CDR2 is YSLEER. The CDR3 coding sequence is TGCGCCAGCAGCCAAGATCTGGCAGCTCACTATGGCTACACCTTC. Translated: CASSQDLAAHYGYTF.

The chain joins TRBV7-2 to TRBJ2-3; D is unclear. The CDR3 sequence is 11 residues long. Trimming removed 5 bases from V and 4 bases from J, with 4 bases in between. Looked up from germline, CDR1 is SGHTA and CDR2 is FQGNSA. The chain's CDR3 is CASSESDTQYF. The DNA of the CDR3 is TGTGCCAGCAGCGAGTCAGATACGCAGTATTTT.

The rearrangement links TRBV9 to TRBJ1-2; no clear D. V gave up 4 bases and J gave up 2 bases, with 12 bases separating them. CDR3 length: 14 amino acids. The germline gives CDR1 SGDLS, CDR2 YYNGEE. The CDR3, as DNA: TGTGCCAGCAGCCCCCCCTCGGGGAACTATGGCTACACCTTC. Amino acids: CASSPPSGNYGYTF.

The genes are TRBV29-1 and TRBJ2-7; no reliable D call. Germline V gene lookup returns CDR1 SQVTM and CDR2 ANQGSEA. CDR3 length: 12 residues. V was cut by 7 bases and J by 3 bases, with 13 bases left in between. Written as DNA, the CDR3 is TGCAGCGGGGGTACAGCGTTCTACGAGCAGTACTTC. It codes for CSGGTAFYEQYF.